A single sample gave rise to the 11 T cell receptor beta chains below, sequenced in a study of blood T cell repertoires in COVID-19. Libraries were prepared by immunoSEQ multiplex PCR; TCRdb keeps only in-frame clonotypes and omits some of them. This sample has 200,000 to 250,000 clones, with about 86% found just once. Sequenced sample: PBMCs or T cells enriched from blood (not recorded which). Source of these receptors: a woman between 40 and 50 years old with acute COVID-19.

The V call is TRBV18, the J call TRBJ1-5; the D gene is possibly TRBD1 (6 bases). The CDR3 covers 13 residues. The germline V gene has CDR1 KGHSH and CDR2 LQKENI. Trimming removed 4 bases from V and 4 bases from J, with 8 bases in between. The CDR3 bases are TGTGCCAGCTCACAACAGGGAAATCAGCCCCAGCATTTT. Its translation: CASSQQGNQPQHF.

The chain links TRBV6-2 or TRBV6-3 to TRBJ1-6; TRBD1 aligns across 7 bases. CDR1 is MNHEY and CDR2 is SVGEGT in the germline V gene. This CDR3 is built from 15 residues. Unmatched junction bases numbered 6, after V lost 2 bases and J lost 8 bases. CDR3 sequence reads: CASSYNRGGDSPLHF. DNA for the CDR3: TGTGCCAGCAGTTACAACAGGGGCGGCGATTCACCCCTCCACTTT.

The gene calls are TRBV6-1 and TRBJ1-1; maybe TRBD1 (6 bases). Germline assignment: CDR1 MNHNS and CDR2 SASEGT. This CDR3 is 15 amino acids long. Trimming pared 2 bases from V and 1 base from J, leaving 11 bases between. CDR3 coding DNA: TGTGCCAGCAGTGAATGGCCAGGGGCGAACACTGAAGCTTTCTTT. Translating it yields CASSEWPGANTEAFF.

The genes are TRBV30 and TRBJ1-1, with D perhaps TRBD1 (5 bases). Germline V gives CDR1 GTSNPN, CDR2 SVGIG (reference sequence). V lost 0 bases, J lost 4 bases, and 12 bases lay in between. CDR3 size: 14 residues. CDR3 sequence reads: CAWSVGGMGTEAFF. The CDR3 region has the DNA TGTGCCTGGAGTGTTGGGGGGATGGGCACTGAAGCTTTCTTT.

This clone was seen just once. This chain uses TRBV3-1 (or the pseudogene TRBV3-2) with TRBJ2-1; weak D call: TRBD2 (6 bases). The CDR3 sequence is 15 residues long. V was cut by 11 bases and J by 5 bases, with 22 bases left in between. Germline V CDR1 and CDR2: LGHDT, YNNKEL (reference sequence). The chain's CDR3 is CAVNTPGETHNEQFF. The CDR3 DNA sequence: TGTGCCGTCAACACGCCGGGAGAGACCCACAATGAGCAGTTCTTC.

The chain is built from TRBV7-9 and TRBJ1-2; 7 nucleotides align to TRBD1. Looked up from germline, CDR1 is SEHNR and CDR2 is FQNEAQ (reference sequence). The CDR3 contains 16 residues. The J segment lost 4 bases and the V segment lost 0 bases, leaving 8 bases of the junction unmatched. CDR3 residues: CASSLAVAGGLYGYTF. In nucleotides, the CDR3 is TGTGCCAGCAGCTTAGCGGTGGCAGGGGGACTCTATGGCTACACCTTC.

CDR3 amino acids: CASSYRGEQYF. CDR3 sequence (DNA): TGTGCCAGCAGCTACAGGGGCGAGCAGTACTTC. The chain carries TRBV12-3 or TRBV12-4 and TRBJ2-7; 7 bases are shared with TRBD1. The CDR3 covers 11 residues. J was trimmed by 6 bases and V by 6 bases; bases with no gene match: 2.

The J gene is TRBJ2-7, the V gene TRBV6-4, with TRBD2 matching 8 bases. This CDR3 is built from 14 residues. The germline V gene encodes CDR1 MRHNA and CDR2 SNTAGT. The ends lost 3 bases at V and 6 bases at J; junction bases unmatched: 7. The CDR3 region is CASSERGDGGEQYF. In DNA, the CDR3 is TGTGCCAGCAGTGAGCGGGGGGATGGCGGCGAGCAGTACTTC.

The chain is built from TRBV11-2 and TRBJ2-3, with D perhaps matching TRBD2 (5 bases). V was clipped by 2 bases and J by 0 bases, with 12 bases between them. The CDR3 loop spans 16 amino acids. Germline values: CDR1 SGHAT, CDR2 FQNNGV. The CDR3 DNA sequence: TGTGCCAGCAGCTTACAAAATTTAGCGAGCACAGATACGCAGTATTTT. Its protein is CASSLQNLASTDTQYF.

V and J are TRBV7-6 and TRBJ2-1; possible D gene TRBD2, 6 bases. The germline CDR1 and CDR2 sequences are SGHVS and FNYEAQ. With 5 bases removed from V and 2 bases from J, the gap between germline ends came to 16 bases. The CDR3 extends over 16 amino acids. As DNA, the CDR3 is TGTGCCAGCAGCCCGGCTTTGGCGGGACCCTACAATGAGCAGTTCTTC. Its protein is CASSPALAGPYNEQFF.

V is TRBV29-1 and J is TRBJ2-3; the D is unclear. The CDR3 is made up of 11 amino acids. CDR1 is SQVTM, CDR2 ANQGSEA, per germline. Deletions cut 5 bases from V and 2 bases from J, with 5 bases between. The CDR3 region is CSVRVTDTQYF. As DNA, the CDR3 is TGCAGCGTTCGGGTCACAGATACGCAGTATTTT.